The sequence of this TCR beta chain was determined in a study of vaccination effects on CD4 cells after COVID-19. In the study overall: Participants each got two BNT162b2 or mRNA-1273 vaccine doses.

Ahead of sequencing, the ViraFEST assay grew antigen-specific CD4+ T cells using viral peptide pools. Following a roughly 10-day culture, CD4+ T cells were purified. The person had PCR-confirmed SARS-CoV-2 infection between March and December 2020. Profiled with immunoSEQ multiplex PCR; TCRdb holds only in-frame clones, not every one. The sample carries 20,000 to 30,000 clones, around 76% recorded once. Points on this clone: Its specificity is not known.

Germline V gene sequence: CDR1 MGHDK, CDR2 SYGVNS. The CDR3 has 13 residues. The V and J ends lost 0 bases and 7 bases respectively, with 9 bases between them. Sequencing used CD4+ T cells from PBMCs cultured with SARS-CoV-2 spike peptides, obtained before COVID-19 vaccination. This receptor was identified in a human donor who had a prior SARS-CoV-2 infection. J is TRBJ1-2 and V is TRBV25-1, with TRBD1 as a possible D gene (5 bases). The CDR3 DNA reads as TGTGCCAGCAGTGAATATTGGGGGTTTGGCTACACCTTC. It is translated as CASSEYWGFGYTF.